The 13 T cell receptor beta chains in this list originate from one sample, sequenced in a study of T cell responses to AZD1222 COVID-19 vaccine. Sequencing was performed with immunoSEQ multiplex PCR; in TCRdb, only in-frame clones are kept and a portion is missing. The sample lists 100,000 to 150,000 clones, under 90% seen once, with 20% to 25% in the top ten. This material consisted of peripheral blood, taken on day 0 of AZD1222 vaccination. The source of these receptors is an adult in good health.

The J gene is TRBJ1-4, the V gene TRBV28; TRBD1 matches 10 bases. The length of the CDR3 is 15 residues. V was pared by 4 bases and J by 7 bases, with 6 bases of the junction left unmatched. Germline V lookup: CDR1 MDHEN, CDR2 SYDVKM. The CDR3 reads CASSSPTGGSEKLFF. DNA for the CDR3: TGTGCCAGCAGTTCCCCGACAGGGGGCTCTGAAAAACTGTTTTTT. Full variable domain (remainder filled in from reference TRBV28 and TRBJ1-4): DVKVTQSSRYLVKRTGEKVFLECVQDMDHENMFWYRQDPGLGLRLIYFSYDVKMKEKGDIPEGYSVSREKKERFSLILESASTNQTSMYLCASSSPTGGSEKLFFGSGTQLSVL.

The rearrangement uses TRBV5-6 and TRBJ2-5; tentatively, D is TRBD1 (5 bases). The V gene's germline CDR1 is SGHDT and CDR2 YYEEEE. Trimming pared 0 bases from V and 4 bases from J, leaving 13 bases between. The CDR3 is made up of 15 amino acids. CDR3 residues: CASSLVRASRETQYF. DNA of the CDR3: TGTGCCAGCAGCTTGGTCAGGGCGAGTCGAGAGACCCAGTACTTC.

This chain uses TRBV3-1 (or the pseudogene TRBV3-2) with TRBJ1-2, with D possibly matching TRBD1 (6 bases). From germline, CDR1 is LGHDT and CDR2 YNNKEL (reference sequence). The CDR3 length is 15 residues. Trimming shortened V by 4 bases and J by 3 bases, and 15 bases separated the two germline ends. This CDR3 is CASSRKRNRDYGYTF. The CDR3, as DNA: TGTGCCAGCAGCCGGAAGAGGAACAGGGACTATGGCTACACCTTC.

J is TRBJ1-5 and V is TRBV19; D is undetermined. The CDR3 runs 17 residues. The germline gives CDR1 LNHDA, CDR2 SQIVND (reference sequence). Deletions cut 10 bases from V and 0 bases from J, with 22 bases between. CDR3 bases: TGTGCCACCAACACCGGAAGATTGGGGTATAGCAATCAGCCCCAGCATTTT. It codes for CATNTGRLGYSNQPQHF.

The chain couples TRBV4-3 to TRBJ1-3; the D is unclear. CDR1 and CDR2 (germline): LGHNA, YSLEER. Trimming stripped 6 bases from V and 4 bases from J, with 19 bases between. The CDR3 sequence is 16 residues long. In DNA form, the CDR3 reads TGCGCCAGCAGTTACACAGTGGTCGACGGAGGAAACACCATATATTTT. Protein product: CASSYTVVDGGNTIYF.

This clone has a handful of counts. For the CDR3, the DNA is TGTGCCAGCAGTTTCAAAACTGAAGCTTTCTTT. The encoded protein is CASSFKTEAFF. The chain couples TRBV12-3 or TRBV12-4 to TRBJ1-1; D is unclear. V was pared by 3 bases and J by 5 bases, with 4 bases between. This CDR3 has 11 residues.

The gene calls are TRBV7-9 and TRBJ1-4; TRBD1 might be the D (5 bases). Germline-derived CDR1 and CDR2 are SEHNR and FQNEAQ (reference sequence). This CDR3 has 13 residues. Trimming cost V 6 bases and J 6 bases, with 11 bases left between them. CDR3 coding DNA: TGTGCCAGCAGGGGGCTGCAAGATGAAAAACTGTTTTTT. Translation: CASRGLQDEKLFF.

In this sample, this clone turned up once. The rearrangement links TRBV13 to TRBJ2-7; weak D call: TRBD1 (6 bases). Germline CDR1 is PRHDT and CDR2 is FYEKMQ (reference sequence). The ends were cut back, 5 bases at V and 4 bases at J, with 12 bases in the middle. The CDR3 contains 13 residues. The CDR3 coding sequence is TGTGCCAGCAGCCGCAGGGGCGCGTACGAGCAGTACTTC. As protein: CASSRRGAYEQYF.

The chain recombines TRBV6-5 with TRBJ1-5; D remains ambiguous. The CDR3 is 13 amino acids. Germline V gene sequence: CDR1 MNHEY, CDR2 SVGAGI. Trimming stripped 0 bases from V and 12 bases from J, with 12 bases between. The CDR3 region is CASSYSTTSGQHF. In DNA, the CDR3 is TGTGCCAGCAGTTACTCGACAACCTCGGGCCAGCATTTT.

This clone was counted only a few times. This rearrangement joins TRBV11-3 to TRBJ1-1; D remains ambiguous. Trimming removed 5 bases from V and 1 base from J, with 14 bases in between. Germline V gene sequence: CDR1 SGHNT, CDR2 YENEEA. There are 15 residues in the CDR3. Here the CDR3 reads CASSPGIGRNTEAFF. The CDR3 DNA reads TGTGCCAGCAGCCCCGGTATTGGTAGGAACACTGAAGCTTTCTTT. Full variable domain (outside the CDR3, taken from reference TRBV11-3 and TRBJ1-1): EAGVVQSPRYKIIEKKQPVAFWCNPISGHNTLYWYLQNLGQGPELLIRYENEEAVDDSQLPKDRFSAERLKGVDSTLKIQPAELGDSAVYLCASSPGIGRNTEAFFGQGTRLTVV.

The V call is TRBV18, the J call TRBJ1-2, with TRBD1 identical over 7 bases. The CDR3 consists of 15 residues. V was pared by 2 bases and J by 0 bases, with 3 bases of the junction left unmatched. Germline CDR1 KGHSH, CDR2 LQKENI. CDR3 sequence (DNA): TGTGCCAGCTCACCAATGGGACAGCCTAACTATGGCTACACCTTC. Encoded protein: CASSPMGQPNYGYTF.

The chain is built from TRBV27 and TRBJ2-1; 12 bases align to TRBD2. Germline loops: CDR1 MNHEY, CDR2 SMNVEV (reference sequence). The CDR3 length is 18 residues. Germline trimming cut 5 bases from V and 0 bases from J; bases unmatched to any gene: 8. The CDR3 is CASSTLAGGSSSYNEQFF. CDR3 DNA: TGTGCCAGCAGTACACTAGCGGGGGGATCTAGCTCCTACAATGAGCAGTTCTTC.

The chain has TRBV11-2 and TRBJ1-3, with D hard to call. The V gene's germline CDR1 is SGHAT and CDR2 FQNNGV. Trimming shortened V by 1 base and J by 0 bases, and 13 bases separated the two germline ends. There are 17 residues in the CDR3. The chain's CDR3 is CASSLGVGLRSGNTIYF. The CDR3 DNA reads TGTGCCAGCAGCTTAGGGGTGGGATTGCGCTCTGGAAACACCATATATTTT.